The source of this T cell receptor beta chain is a study of follicular helper T cells after annual influenza vaccination. Here immunoSEQ multiplex PCR was the method, and the copy in TCRdb shows in-frame clones only, minus some. The sample lists around 6,700 clones; approximately 78% were seen once. Time point meaning: 2015-2016 season, pre-vaccination. Regarding the study as a whole: Day 7 ICOS+CD38+ clones were most often found later in ICOS-CD38- cTfh cells.

The V end was cut by 5 bases, the J end by 5 bases, with 10 bases between. The CDR3 extends over 13 amino acids. Germline-derived CDR1 and CDR2 are SGHTA and FQGNSA. About this clone: The antigen is unknown.

V gene TRBV7-2 combines with J gene TRBJ1-5; no clear D gene. This TCR was recovered from an adult who received the influenza vaccine. Sequenced material: CXCR5- memory CD4+ T cells sorted from blood, taken on the day of influenza vaccination. CDR3 amino acids: CASSAQPDQPQHF. CDR3 DNA sequence: TGTGCCAGCAGCGCGCAGCCAGATCAGCCCCAGCATTTT. The full variable domain, rest sourced from reference TRBV7-2 and TRBJ1-5, is GAGVSQSPSNKVTEKGKDVELRCDPISGHTALYWYRQSLGQGLEFLIYFQGNSAPDKSGLPSDRFSAERTGGSVSTLTIQRTQQEDSAVYLCASSAQPDQPQHFGDGTRLSIL.